The clone carrying this T cell receptor beta chain occurred many times. At one end, the junction sequence differs from germline, possibly due to a read error. TCRdb re-derived calls from the 5' RACE reads in MiXCR, one entry per CDR3 protein. This sample has around 50,000 distinct CDR3 sequences, with around 6.4% found just once. These data originate in a study of T cells after yellow fever vaccination. Turning to the study itself: Sorting by CD3, CD45RA, CCR7 and CD95 gave EM, EMRA, CM and Tscm subsets.

Study-wide results and limits: Most primary-vaccination clones reappeared after the booster (approximately 95% CD4, about 88% CD8). Abundant clonotypes from the bulk population could contaminate FACS-sorted repertoires.

The germline CDR1 and CDR2 sequences are SSHAT and FNYEAQ (reference sequence). This CDR3 is 14 amino acids long. The sequenced sample was PBMCs, either bulk or a sorted T-cell subset (CD4+, CD8+, memory, or dextramer-sorted; not recorded which), obtained 45 days after the yellow fever booster vaccination. This clonotype was obtained from a man aged 25 to 40 who received the YFV17D yellow fever vaccine. The rearrangement uses TRBV7-7 and TRBJ2-1; 9 nucleotides agree with TRBD1. The CDR3 loop is CASSPGTGPNEQFF. CDR3 sequence (DNA): TGTGCTAGCAGCCCCGGGACAGGGCCCAATGAGCAGTTCTTC. The full variable domain, its missing parts supplied by reference TRBV7-7 and TRBJ2-1, is GAGVSQSPRYKVTKRGQDVTLRCDPISSHATLYWYQQALGQGPEFLTYFNYEAQPDKSGLPSDRFSAERPEGSISTLTIQRTEQRDSAMYRCASSPGTGPNEQFFGPGTRLTVL.